A single TCR beta chain is shown here with its context. The antigen is undetermined. A much bigger clone sits one base away, suggesting this may be a read error. This entry belongs to a study of post-analysis software for immune sequencing data. Study results and caveats: Relative to controls, patients with multiple sclerosis showed significantly lower normalized Chao1 diversity. Patients used about 5 TRBV segments, including TRBV5-6, TRBV5-1 and TRBV20-1, more often than controls.

TCR beta libraries were prepared from cDNA with unique molecular identifiers. TCRdb used MiXCR to reprocess the PCR reads, holding one entry per CDR3 protein. Among 150,000 to 200,000 distinct CDR3 sequences listed, approximately 31% were seen once. The CDR3 runs to 16 residues. CDR1 is SGHTA, CDR2 FQGTGA, per germline. The receptor was isolated from a girl aged 10-17 years with multiple sclerosis. The V and J genes are TRBV7-3 and TRBJ2-5, with a weak D call TRBD1 (6 bases). Sequenced: blood. The CDR3 DNA sequence: TGTGCCGGCAGCTTAATGGGGACACAAGCTTCGGTTGAGAAGTACTTC. The encoded protein is CAGSLMGTQASVEKYF.